This passage covers 13 T cell receptor beta chains from one sample sequenced in a study of blood T cell repertoires in COVID-19. Data came from immunoSEQ multiplex PCR; TCRdb stores just in-frame clones and leaves some out. The table has about 190,000 clones, approximately 91% seen once. Sequencing was performed on peripheral blood. These receptors came from a man aged 30 to 39 with acute or convalescent COVID-19.

The genes are TRBV7-9 and TRBJ2-7, with 9 bases matching TRBD1. Germline V gives CDR1 SEHNR, CDR2 FQNEAQ (reference sequence). This CDR3 is 13 amino acids long. Trimming took 5 bases from V and 8 from J; bases not matched to a gene: 7. CDR3 protein: CASSRDRDDKQYF. Here the CDR3 DNA reads TGTGCCAGCAGCAGGGACAGGGATGACAAGCAGTACTTC.

This clone has more than one count but fewer than ten. The chain links TRBV7-6 to TRBJ2-7; D may be TRBD1 (6 bases). This CDR3 has 15 residues. Germline V gene sequence: CDR1 SGHVS, CDR2 FNYEAQ. With 5 bases removed from V and 5 bases from J, the gap between germline ends came to 19 bases. CDR3 sequence (DNA): TGTGCCAGCAGCCCAAACAGGGACGCCAACCACGAGCAGTACTTC. It translates to CASSPNRDANHEQYF.

This clone has only one observation. The chain combines TRBV29-1 with TRBJ1-1; D ambiguous. CDR3 length equals 13 residues. The germline CDR1 and CDR2 sequences are SQVTM and ANQGSEA. Between the trimmed V and J ends, which lost 1 base and 3 bases, there was a span of 9 bases. The CDR3 region has the DNA TGCAGCGTTGAAGTTGGGAGGGACACTGAAGCTTTCTTT. Encoded protein: CSVEVGRDTEAFF.

V and J are TRBV28 and TRBJ2-7, with 7 bases identical to TRBD1. The V segment lost 2 bases and the J segment 0 bases; nucleotides outside the gene matches: 1. Germline V gene data show CDR1 as MDHEN and CDR2 as SYDVKM. The CDR3 is made up of 14 amino acids. The CDR3, as DNA: TGTGCCAGCAGTTTACCAGGGGGCTCCTACGAGCAGTACTTC. The encoded protein is CASSLPGGSYEQYF.

The chain has TRBV19 and TRBJ2-7; D possibly corresponds to TRBD1 (6 bases). V was pared by 4 bases and J by 3 bases, with 16 bases between. Germline CDR1 is LNHDA and CDR2 is SQIVND (reference sequence). The CDR3 is made up of 15 amino acids. CDR3 DNA sequence: TGTGCCAGTAGTACCCCCTCCGGGACAAGCTACGAGCAGTACTTC. Translating it yields CASSTPSGTSYEQYF.

V and J are TRBV19 and TRBJ2-2, with 8 bases aligning to TRBD1. Germline lookup yields CDR1 LNHDA and CDR2 SQIVND (reference sequence). This CDR3 comprises 14 residues. V trimming: 11 bases; J trimming: 3 bases; junction bases outside the gene matches: 8. CDR3 coding DNA: TGTGCCGGTCGACAGGGGATAGACACCGGGGAGCTGTTTTTT. Translated, it gives CAGRQGIDTGELFF.

V usage is TRBV11-2 and J usage is TRBJ1-1; the match to TRBD1 covers 7 bases. CDR3 length equals 15 residues. CDR1 SGHAT and CDR2 FQNNGV come from the germline V gene. Losses at the gene ends were 1 base for V and 11 bases for J; bases not matched to a gene: 13. The CDR3 sequence: CASSLGHRGAPGAFF. Written as DNA, the CDR3 is TGTGCCAGCAGCTTAGGCCACAGGGGAGCCCCGGGGGCTTTCTTT.

The chain is built from TRBV7-9 and TRBJ1-2; 7 positions agree with TRBD1. Trimming at V came to 4 bases and at J to 7 bases, leaving 6 bases not matched to a gene. This CDR3 region has 13 residues. CDR1 and CDR2 (germline): SEHNR, FQNEAQ (reference sequence). This CDR3 is CASSSNRGGGYTF. CDR3 bases: TGTGCCAGCAGCTCAAACAGGGGAGGTGGCTACACCTTC.

The V gene is TRBV9, the J gene TRBJ2-1, with TRBD2 identical over 9 bases. Unmatched junction bases numbered 12, after V lost 6 bases and J lost 8 bases. Looked up from germline, CDR1 is SGDLS and CDR2 is YYNGEE. This CDR3 spans 15 amino acids. The CDR3 bases are TGTGCCAGCACCCGTAGTAGGACTAGCGAGTATGAGCAGTTCTTC. Translated: CASTRSRTSEYEQFF.

This rearrangement joins TRBV18 to TRBJ1-2; 10 bases are shared with TRBD1. The junction had 10 bases not matched to a gene; V was cut back by 2 bases and J by 4 bases. Germline V gene data show CDR1 as KGHSH and CDR2 as LQKENI. The CDR3 sequence is 17 residues long. CDR3 nucleotide sequence: TGTGCCAGCTCACCATCGAGGTTTGGGGACAGGGGCTATGGCTACACCTTC. Translated: CASSPSRFGDRGYGYTF.

The gene calls are TRBV4-2 and TRBJ2-1; 8 bases agree with TRBD2. In germline, CDR1 is LGHNA, CDR2 YNFKEQ. The V segment lost 4 bases and the J segment 4 bases; nucleotides outside the gene matches: 6. The CDR3 loop spans 15 amino acids. The CDR3 region has the DNA TGTGCCAGCAGCCCGGCTGCGGGAGGATACAATGAGCAGTTCTTC. As protein: CASSPAAGGYNEQFF.

This chain connects TRBV7-9 to TRBJ1-2; 7 bases are shared with TRBD1. Trimming at V came to 5 bases and at J to 0 bases, leaving 3 bases not matched to a gene. Germline V lookup: CDR1 SEHNR, CDR2 FQNEAQ (reference sequence). The CDR3 length is 14 residues. The CDR3 sequence is CASSTDRANYGYTF. The DNA of the CDR3 is TGTGCCAGCAGCACTGACAGGGCTAACTATGGCTACACCTTC.

This chain joins TRBV11-2 and TRBJ2-5; D call uncertain. The germline V and J ends were trimmed by 3 bases and 3 bases, with 8 bases remaining between them. In germline, CDR1 is SGHAT, CDR2 FQNNGV. This CDR3 contains 13 residues. The CDR3 bases are TGTGCCAGCAGCTTCCCGCCGGAAGAGACCCAGTACTTC. This sequence encodes CASSFPPEETQYF.